The clone carrying this T cell receptor (beta chain) was recorded only once. This entry belongs to a study of T cells in tuberculosis. Across the study: CD1B tetramers identified T cells specific for mycobacterial lipid GMM.

Time point in this sample: new active TB diagnosis, blood taken before or within 7 days of starting treatment. Germline loops: CDR1 SGHDN, CDR2 FVKESK. The CDR3 runs to 13 residues. The V gene end was trimmed by 4 bases and the J gene end by 8 bases; junction bases not matched to a gene: 3. The table came from immunoSEQ multiplex PCR; TCRdb's copy has only in-frame clones and leaves some out. The data contain more than 30,000 clones, around 86% of them seen just once; the ten biggest clones take up about 5%. This clonotype was sampled from an adult with tuberculosis. Specimen: PBMCs, collected at tuberculosis diagnosis. The rearrangement joins TRBV14 to TRBJ2-1; 9 positions agree with TRBD1. The CDR3, as DNA: TGTGCCAGCAGCCTGGACAGGGGCGATGAGCAGTTCTTC. Translation: CASSLDRGDEQFF.